Below, one T cell receptor beta chain is given with its context. Its antigen is currently unknown. This CDR3 is built from 12 residues. Germline loops: CDR1 MDHEN, CDR2 SYDVKM. V was pared by 5 bases and J by 4 bases, with 8 bases between. The assay ran at deep level. Some clones are missing from TCRdb's copy, which holds only in-frame ones; the method was immunoSEQ multiplex PCR. This table has about 2.1 million clones, just under 95% appearing once. The data originate from a study of shared clonotypes between healthy human individuals. Findings and caveats of the study: Non-shared clonotypes had lower generation probabilities than clonotypes shared by all four sorted-subset donors.

CD45RO-negative cells were positively selected for CCR7, leaving out terminally differentiated effector memory CD45RA+ cells. The source of this sequence is a man between 18 and 29 years old in good health. Some clones in this sample may be carry-over from other donors' samples. Sequenced input: naive CD8+ T cells from PBMCs. The V and J genes are TRBV28 and TRBJ1-2; D is uncertain. CDR3 amino acids: CASSPRAYGYTF. The CDR3 DNA reads TGTGCCAGCAGTCCCCGAGCCTATGGCTACACCTTC.